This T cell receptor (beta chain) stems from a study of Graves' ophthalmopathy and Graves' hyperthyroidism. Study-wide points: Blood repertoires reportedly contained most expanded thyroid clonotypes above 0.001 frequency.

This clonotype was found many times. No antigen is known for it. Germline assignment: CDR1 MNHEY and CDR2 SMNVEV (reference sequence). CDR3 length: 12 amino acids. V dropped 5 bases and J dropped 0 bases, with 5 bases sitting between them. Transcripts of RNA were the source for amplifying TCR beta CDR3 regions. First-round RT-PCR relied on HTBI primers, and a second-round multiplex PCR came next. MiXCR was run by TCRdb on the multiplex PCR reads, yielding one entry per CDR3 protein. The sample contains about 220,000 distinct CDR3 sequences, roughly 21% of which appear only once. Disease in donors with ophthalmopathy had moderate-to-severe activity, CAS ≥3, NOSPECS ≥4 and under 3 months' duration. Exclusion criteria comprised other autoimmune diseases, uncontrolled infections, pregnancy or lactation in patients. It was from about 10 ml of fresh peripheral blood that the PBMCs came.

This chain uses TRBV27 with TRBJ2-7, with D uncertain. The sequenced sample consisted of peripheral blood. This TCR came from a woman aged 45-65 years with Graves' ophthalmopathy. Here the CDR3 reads CASSASSYEQYF. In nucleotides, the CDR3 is TGTGCCAGCAGTGCCAGCTCCTACGAGCAGTACTTC.